This entry concerns a single TCR beta chain. A single base separates this from a much larger clone, so it may be a read error. The sample originates from a study of breast tumors, draining lymph nodes, adjacent tissues. The lymph nodes were axillary draining lymph nodes from breast cancer patients. Via MiXCR, TCRdb re-called the multiplex PCR reads, giving one row per CDR3 protein. The sample contains fewer than 200,000 distinct CDR3 sequences, 33% of which appear only once. Germline V CDR1 and CDR2: LGHNA, YNFKEQ. The CDR3 consists of 13 residues. The chain couples TRBV4-2 to TRBJ2-7; no reliable D call. Sequencing was done on a sample of axillary lymph node tissue. The receptor comes from a female donor with breast cancer. Some clones in this sample may be carry-over from other donors' samples. CDR3 sequence (DNA): TGTGCCAGCAGCCAAGTTGGATCCTACGAGCAGTGCTTC. Protein sequence: CASSQVGSYEQCF.